This T cell receptor beta chain stems from a study of CD8 T cells in ankylosing spondylitis. Broader study findings: Reportedly, significant enrichment of disease-linked clones occurred in matched ankylosing spondylitis synovial fluid.

This clonotype was counted a few times. Its target is unknown. TCRdb independently ran MiXCR on the 5' RACE reads; one entry per CDR3 protein. The data show 150,000 or so distinct CDR3 sequences, around 16% seen once. The CDR3 is made up of 15 amino acids. The ends were cut back, 7 bases at V and 2 bases at J, with 15 bases in the middle. The germline gives CDR1 SNHLY, CDR2 FYNNEI. The source is a male donor with ankylosing spondylitis or in good health (not recorded which). The chain joins TRBV2 to TRBJ1-3; a weak D match, TRBD1 (6 bases). The source material was blood, either unsorted or a sorted T cell fraction (not recorded which). CDR3 coding DNA: TGTGCCAGCACTCGAACAGGGACTCCTGGAAACACCATATATTTT. This sequence encodes CASTRTGTPGNTIYF.